This T cell receptor beta chain was found in a study of early T cells in non-severe SARS-CoV-2 infection. In this sample, this clonotype turned up a few times. The V gene's germline CDR1 is MNHEY and CDR2 SVGAGI. This CDR3 has 15 amino acids. V was shortened by 8 bases and J by 6 bases, with 20 bases between the two germline ends. MiXCR, applied by TCRdb to the 5' RACE reads, yields one record per CDR3 protein. This sample has over 90,000 distinct CDR3 sequences, with 10% to 15% found just once. This chain connects TRBV6-5 to TRBJ2-1, with a tentative D call TRBD2 (6 bases). The sample consisted of whole blood, taken at baseline. The sequence came from an adult who was a healthcare worker with PCR-confirmed SARS-CoV-2 infection or an uninfected control (not recorded which). This CDR3 is CASGSVKAGSNEQFF. CDR3 DNA sequence: TGTGCCAGCGGGTCGGTCAAAGCGGGTTCCAATGAGCAGTTCTTC.